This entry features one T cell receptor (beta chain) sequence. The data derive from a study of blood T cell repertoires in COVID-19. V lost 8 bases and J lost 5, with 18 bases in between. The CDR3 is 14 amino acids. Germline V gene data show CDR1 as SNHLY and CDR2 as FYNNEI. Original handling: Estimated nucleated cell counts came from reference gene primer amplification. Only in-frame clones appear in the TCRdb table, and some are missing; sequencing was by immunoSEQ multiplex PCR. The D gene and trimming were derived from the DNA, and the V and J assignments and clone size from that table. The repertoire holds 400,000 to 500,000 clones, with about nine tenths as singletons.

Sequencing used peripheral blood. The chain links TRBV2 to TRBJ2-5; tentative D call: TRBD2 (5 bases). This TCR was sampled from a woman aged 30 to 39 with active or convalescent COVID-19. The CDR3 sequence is CASSVASSVETQYF. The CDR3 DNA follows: TGTGCCAGCTCCGTGGCTAGCTCGGTGGAGACCCAGTACTTC.